This T cell receptor (beta chain) was retrieved from a study of pediatric ulcerative colitis. Comments on this clone: The antigen is unknown. Other nucleotide sequences in the sample specify the same CDR3.

One to two pinch biopsies were taken from the rectum during colonoscopy. Study outcomes and limitations: Ulcerative colitis patients shared more blood-rectal clones than controls. A couple of patients' blood samples yielded substantially fewer templates.

Each sample received Survey-level depth of up to 500,000 reads. Sequenced by immunoSEQ multiplex PCR; TCRdb stores in-frame clones only, minus some. The profile covers 15,000 to 20,000 clones, with less than 80% appearing a single time and roughly 3.1% taken by the ten largest. The CDR3 consists of 11 residues. Germline lookup yields CDR1 SGHDN and CDR2 FVKESK. Trimming shortened V by 3 bases and J by 4 bases, and 1 base separated the two germline ends. This sequence joins TRBV14 and TRBJ1-3; D uncertain. The sequenced sample consisted of gut tissue. The sequence was obtained from a girl between 10 and 17 years old with moderate ulcerative colitis. CDR3 amino acids: CASSQGNTIYF. The CDR3 bases are TGTGCCAGCAGCCAGGGAAACACCATATATTTT.